The subject of this entry is one T cell receptor beta chain. Its antigen is as yet unknown. V gave up 3 bases and J gave up 0 bases, with 12 bases separating them. This CDR3 comprises 15 residues. CDR1 and CDR2 from the germline V gene are DFQATT and SNEGSKA (reference sequence). The data belong to a study of CD8 T cells in Susac syndrome. Findings and caveats of the study: As the study acknowledged, the number of individuals who were part of its TCR sequencing and HLA analysis was relatively small.

Random hexamers served to reverse transcribe about 0.45 to 1 ug RNA. TCRdb reanalysed the immunoSEQ multiplex PCR reads using MiXCR and keeps one entry per CDR3 protein. The sample comprises 170,000 or so distinct CDR3 sequences, about 96% of which are singletons, and roughly 0.12% rests with the top ten. The rearrangement joins TRBV20-1 to TRBJ1-5; tentative D call: TRBD1 (5 bases). This TCR came from a human donor with Susac syndrome. The sequencing sample was made of CD4+ T cells from PBMCs. CDR3 DNA: TGCAGTGCTAGGGGCCCGGGACCTAGCAATCAGCCCCAGCATTTT. As protein: CSARGPGPSNQPQHF.